The 21 T cell receptor beta chains below were found in one sample sequenced in a study of cytomegalovirus exposure and HLA in healthy donors. Assay: immunoSEQ multiplex PCR; the TCRdb copy retains only in-frame clones and omits some. The repertoire holds tens of thousands of clones, with approximately 96% as singletons. Material: PBMCs. The receptor set was obtained from a woman between 18 and 30 years old in good health and CMV-seropositive.

This chain joins TRBV29-1 and TRBJ1-2, with D uncertain. The CDR3 totals 12 residues. Trimming took off 1 base at V and 8 bases at J, with 11 bases between the two ends. The germline V gene has CDR1 SQVTM and CDR2 ANQGSEA. The CDR3 sequence: CSVEARVWGYTF. The CDR3 DNA sequence: TGCAGCGTTGAAGCGAGGGTATGGGGCTACACCTTC.

The CDR3 DNA follows: TGTGCCAGCAGCCGACAGTCAGGACTGAACACTGAAGCTTTCTTT. Translated: CASSRQSGLNTEAFF. This chain joins TRBV6-5 and TRBJ1-1; D is perhaps TRBD1 (5 bases). Germline V gene data show CDR1 as MNHEY and CDR2 as SVGAGI. Trimming left V 6 bases short and J 0 bases short, with 14 bases between. CDR3 length: 15 residues.

The gene calls are TRBV5-1 and TRBJ1-2, with D perhaps matching TRBD1 (5 bases). Per germline, CDR1 SGHRS and CDR2 YFSETQ. Trimming stripped 0 bases from V and 4 bases from J, with 13 bases between. The CDR3 covers 15 residues. The CDR3 is CASSLGSSGGYGYTF. CDR3 sequence (DNA): TGCGCCAGCAGCTTGGGTTCTTCGGGGGGCTATGGCTACACCTTC.

CDR3 DNA: TGTGCCAGCAGCCCCCTCGCGGGAGGGCACTACGAGCAGTACTTC. Translating it yields CASSPLAGGHYEQYF. This rearrangement joins TRBV5-6 to TRBJ2-7; 9 bases map to TRBD2. Germline V CDR1 and CDR2: SGHDT, YYEEEE. The V and J ends lost 4 bases and 3 bases, in that order; junction bases with no gene match: 8. The CDR3 totals 15 residues.

The chain links TRBV27 to TRBJ2-6; D is unresolved. Deletions cut 6 bases from V and 0 bases from J, with 6 bases between. From germline, CDR1 is MNHEY and CDR2 SMNVEV (reference sequence). The CDR3 is made up of 14 amino acids. The CDR3 bases are TGTGCCAGCAGCTTGAGCTCTGGGGCCAACGTCCTGACTTTC. It yields the protein CASSLSSGANVLTF.

The rearrangement links TRBV28 to TRBJ1-1; 9 nucleotides match TRBD1. The germline CDR1 and CDR2 sequences are MDHEN and SYDVKM. Germline trimming cut 8 bases from V and 4 bases from J; bases unmatched to any gene: 11. There are 15 residues in the CDR3. The CDR3 DNA follows: TGTGCCAGCCTAGGGGGCCGGGACAGGGCCACTGAAGCTTTCTTT. It encodes CASLGGRDRATEAFF.

The chain is built from TRBV19 and TRBJ1-5; the match to TRBD1 covers 8 bases. Germline CDR1 LNHDA, CDR2 SQIVND (reference sequence). The CDR3 runs 16 residues. The V segment lost 7 bases and the J segment 0 bases; nucleotides outside the gene matches: 8. The CDR3 bases are TGTGCCAGTACCCCTGGGACAGGCTATAGCAATCAGCCCCAGCATTTT. It specifies CASTPGTGYSNQPQHF.

This chain joins TRBV25-1 and TRBJ1-1, with a possible D match to TRBD1 (5 bases). This CDR3 contains 16 residues. V was pared by 6 bases and J by 3 bases, with 20 bases between. In germline, CDR1 is MGHDK, CDR2 SYGVNS. CDR3 protein: CASRSESGRWHTEAFF. The CDR3 DNA reads TGTGCCAGCAGATCCGAGTCAGGGCGTTGGCACACTGAAGCTTTCTTT.

The rearrangement links TRBV6-1 to TRBJ1-1; 8 bases fit TRBD1. CDR1 is MNHNS, CDR2 SASEGT, per germline. The V gene end was trimmed by 6 bases and the J gene end by 8 bases; junction bases not matched to a gene: 11. The CDR3 has 14 residues. The CDR3 protein is CASSLNRGRGEAFF. CDR3 sequence (DNA): TGTGCCAGCAGCCTAAACAGGGGGAGGGGGGAAGCTTTCTTT.

This chain connects TRBV30 to TRBJ1-1; no clear D gene. Germline CDR1 is GTSNPN and CDR2 is SVGIG (reference sequence). The CDR3 is 12 amino acids. V was cut by 2 bases and J by 1 base, with 5 bases left in between. As DNA, the CDR3 is TGTGCCTGGAGTCCCAGGAACACTGAAGCTTTCTTT. It yields the protein CAWSPRNTEAFF. Full variable domain (missing parts from reference TRBV30 and TRBJ1-1): SQTIHQWPATLVQPVGSPLSLECTVEGTSNPNLYWYRQAAGRGLQLLFYSVGIGQISSEVPQNLSASRPQDRQFILSSKKLLLSDSGFYLCAWSPRNTEAFFGQGTRLTVV.

This rearrangement joins TRBV9 to TRBJ2-3; weak D call: TRBD2 (5 bases). CDR3 length: 16 residues. Between the trimmed V and J ends, which lost 5 bases and 0 bases, there was a span of 16 bases. Germline-derived CDR1 and CDR2 are SGDLS and YYNGEE. CDR3 bases: TGTGCCAGCAGTCGAGGACTCATGGGTAGCACAGATACGCAGTATTTT. This codes for CASSRGLMGSTDTQYF.

V gene TRBV11-2 combines with J gene TRBJ1-1; 10 positions agree with TRBD1. This CDR3 has 13 residues. After removal of 5 bases from V and 4 bases from J, the junction contained 1 base not matched to a gene. CDR1 is SGHAT and CDR2 is FQNNGV in the germline V gene. The CDR3 here is CASSRDRGTEAFF. The CDR3, as DNA: TGTGCCAGCAGCCGGGACAGGGGCACTGAAGCTTTCTTT.

With respect to this clone: A read error may be the cause here, since a much bigger clone is one base away. The CDR3 region is CASSDTYEQYF. CDR3 coding DNA: TGTGCCAGCAGCGACACCTACGAGCAGTACTTC. The chain is built from TRBV6-5 and TRBJ2-7; D is uncertain. Per germline, CDR1 MNHEY and CDR2 SVGAGI. The CDR3 totals 11 residues. Trimming took off 6 bases at V and 2 bases at J, with 5 bases between the two ends.

J is TRBJ1-5 and V is TRBV5-3; 7 nucleotides match TRBD1. TRBV5-3 is labeled an ORF, and its function is uncertain. The ends lost 5 bases at V and 2 bases at J; junction bases unmatched: 13. CDR3 length: 17 amino acids. For the CDR3, the DNA is TGTGCCAGAAGACCCGACCGGGACAGCCTATGCAATCAGCCCCAGCATTTT. Translated: CARRPDRDSLCNQPQHF.

This clone was detected only a few times. This sequence joins TRBV21-1 and TRBJ2-7; TRBD1 was called by the table and not checked on the DNA. TRBV21-1 is listed as a pseudogene. The CDR3 length is 16 residues. This CDR3 is CASSKASGQGAGEQYF. In DNA, the CDR3 is TGTGCCAGCAGCAAAGCTTCGGGACAGGGGGCTGGCGAGCAGTACTTC.

The V gene is TRBV10-3, the J gene TRBJ2-3, with D hard to call. The CDR3 sequence is 13 residues long. V was shortened by 6 bases and J by 0 bases, with 7 bases between the two germline ends. Germline loops: CDR1 ENHRY, CDR2 SYGVKD. The CDR3 DNA sequence: TGTGCCATCAGCGGGTCTAGCACAGATACGCAGTATTTT. Protein: CAISGSSTDTQYF.

The rearrangement links TRBV10-3 to TRBJ2-1; 7 bases agree with TRBD1. Germline CDR1 is ENHRY and CDR2 is SYGVKD. The CDR3 runs to 16 residues. The V segment lost 0 bases and the J segment 6 bases; nucleotides outside the gene matches: 8. This chain's CDR3 is CAISESWTGLSNEQFF. The CDR3 nucleotides are TGTGCCATCAGTGAGTCGTGGACAGGTCTGTCCAATGAGCAGTTCTTC.

The chain uses TRBV6-5 and TRBJ2-5, with 12 positions matching TRBD2. Germline CDR1 and CDR2: MNHEY and SVGAGI. The CDR3 has 15 amino acids. The V and J ends lost 7 bases and 5 bases, in that order; junction bases with no gene match: 8. The CDR3 loop reads CASKTTSGRSETQYF. DNA for the CDR3: TGTGCCAGCAAAACTACTAGCGGGAGGAGTGAGACCCAGTACTTC.

The rearrangement links TRBV5-1 to TRBJ1-2; 7 bases are a match to TRBD1. This CDR3 contains 13 residues. Looked up from germline, CDR1 is SGHRS and CDR2 is YFSETQ. The V segment lost 2 bases and the J segment 3 bases; nucleotides outside the gene matches: 1. The CDR3 DNA is TGCGCCAGCAGCTTTGACAGGGACTATGGCTACACCTTC. It specifies CASSFDRDYGYTF. The whole variable domain, remainder taken from reference TRBV5-1 and TRBJ1-2, is KAGVTQTPRYLIKTRGQQVTLSCSPISGHRSVSWYQQTPGQGLQFLFEYFSETQRNKGNFPGRFSGRQFSNSRSEMNVSTLELGDSALYLCASSFDRDYGYTFGSGTRLTVV.

This chain uses TRBV7-2 with TRBJ2-5; tentative D call: TRBD2 (5 bases). V was clipped by 5 bases and J by 4 bases, with 11 bases between them. There are 13 residues in the CDR3. Per germline, CDR1 SGHTA and CDR2 FQGNSA. The CDR3 sequence: CASSRGEGETQYF. The CDR3 bases are TGTGCCAGCAGCCGTGGCGAGGGAGAGACCCAGTACTTC.

This chain joins TRBV27 and TRBJ1-4; TRBD1 agrees at 7 bases. V shed 6 bases, J shed 5 bases, and the junction held 12 bases outside the gene matches. The CDR3 runs 16 residues. Germline CDR1 reads MNHEY; CDR2 reads SMNVEV (reference sequence). CDR3 DNA sequence: TGTGCCAGCAGGCCTCTGACAGGGCAAGGGAATGAAAAACTGTTTTTT. This translates into CASRPLTGQGNEKLFF. Together with reference TRBV27 and TRBJ1-4, the CDR3 gives the full variable domain: EAQVTQNPRYLITVTGKKLTVTCSQNMNHEYMSWYRQDPGLGLRQIYYSMNVEVTDKGDVPEGYKVSRKEKRNFPLILESPSPNQTSLYFCASRPLTGQGNEKLFFGSGTQLSVL.